This T cell receptor beta chain is from a study of shared clonotypes between healthy human individuals. Study results and caveats: Clonotypes shared by all four sorted-subset donors had higher generation probabilities than non-shared clonotypes.

Naive CD8 cells were CD45RO-negative, positively selected for CCR7, excluding terminally differentiated effector memory CD45RA+ cells. As concerns this clone: Antigen unknown.

The junction had 14 bases not matched to a gene; V was cut back by 2 bases and J by 9 bases. The germline V gene has CDR1 LGHNA and CDR2 YNFKEQ. The CDR3 is 17 amino acids. Sequencing used immunoSEQ multiplex PCR; TCRdb keeps in-frame clones, though not all of them. The table has about 1.9 million clones, roughly 95% seen once; the top ten hold about 1.7%. The chain couples TRBV4-2 to TRBJ2-1; 9 nucleotides match TRBD2. The sequencing sample was made of naive CD8+ T cells from PBMCs. This sequence originates from a man aged 18 to 35 in good health. Some clones in this sample may be carry-over from other donors' samples. CDR3 DNA sequence: TGTGCCAGCAGCCAAATCCTAGCGGGGCTTGAGGGTAGTGAGCAGTTCTTC. Amino acids: CASSQILAGLEGSEQFF.